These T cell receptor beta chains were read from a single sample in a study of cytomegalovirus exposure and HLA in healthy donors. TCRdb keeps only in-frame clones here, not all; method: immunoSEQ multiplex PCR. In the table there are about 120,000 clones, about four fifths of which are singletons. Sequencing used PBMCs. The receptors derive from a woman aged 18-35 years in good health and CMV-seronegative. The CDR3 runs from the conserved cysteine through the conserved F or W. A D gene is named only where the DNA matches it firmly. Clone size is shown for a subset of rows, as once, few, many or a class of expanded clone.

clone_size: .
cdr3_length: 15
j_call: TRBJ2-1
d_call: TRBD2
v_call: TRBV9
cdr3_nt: TGTGCCAGCAGCGCTCTTAGCGGGGGGGCCCATGAGCAGTTCTTC
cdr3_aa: CASSALSGGAHEQFF

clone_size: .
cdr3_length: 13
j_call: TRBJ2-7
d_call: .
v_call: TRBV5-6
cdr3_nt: TGTGCCAGCAGCTTACCATCGGGGTACGAGCAGTACTTC
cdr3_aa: CASSLPSGYEQYF

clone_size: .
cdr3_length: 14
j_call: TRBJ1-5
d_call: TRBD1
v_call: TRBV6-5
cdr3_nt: TGTGCCACCCGGGACAGGAGTGGGTATCAGCCCCAGCATTTT
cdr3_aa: CATRDRSGYQPQHF

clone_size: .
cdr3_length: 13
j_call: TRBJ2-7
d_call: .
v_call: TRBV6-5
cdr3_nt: TGTGCCAGCAGTTCTGGCAGGGTCCACGAGCAGTACTTC
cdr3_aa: CASSSGRVHEQYF

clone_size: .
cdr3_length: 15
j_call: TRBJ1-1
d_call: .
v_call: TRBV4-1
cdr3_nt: TGCGCCAGCAGCTTCCAAAAACAGGGGAACACTGAAGCTTTCTTT
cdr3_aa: CASSFQKQGNTEAFF

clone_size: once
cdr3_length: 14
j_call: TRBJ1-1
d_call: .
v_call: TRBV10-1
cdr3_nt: TGCGCCAGCAGTGATCGGCAGGGTCCCGGTGAAGCTTTCTTT
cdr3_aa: CASSDRQGPGEAFF

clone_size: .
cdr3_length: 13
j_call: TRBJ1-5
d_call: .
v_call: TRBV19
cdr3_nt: TGTGCCAGTAATCCGGGGGGCAATCAGCCCCAGCATTTT
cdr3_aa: CASNPGGNQPQHF

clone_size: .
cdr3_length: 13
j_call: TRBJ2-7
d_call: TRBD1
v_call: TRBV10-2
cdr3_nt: TGCGCCAGCAGAAGGGGACAGTTTTACGAGCAGTACTTC
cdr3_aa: CASRRGQFYEQYF

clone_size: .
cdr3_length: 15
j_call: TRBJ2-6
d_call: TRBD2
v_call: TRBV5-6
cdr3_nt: TGTGCCAGCAGCTGGGGGGGCTCTGGGGCCAACGTCCTGACTTTC
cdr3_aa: CASSWGGSGANVLTF

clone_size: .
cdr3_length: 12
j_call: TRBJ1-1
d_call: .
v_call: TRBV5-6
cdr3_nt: TGTGCCAGCGGCCCGGGGGACACTGAAGCTTTCTTT
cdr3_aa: CASGPGDTEAFF

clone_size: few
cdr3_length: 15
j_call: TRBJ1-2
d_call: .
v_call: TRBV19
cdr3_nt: TGTGCCAGTAGTATAGGTCCAGGGGCGAACTATGGCTACACCTTC
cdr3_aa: CASSIGPGANYGYTF

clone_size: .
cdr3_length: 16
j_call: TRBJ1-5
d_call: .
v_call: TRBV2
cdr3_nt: TGTGCCAGCAGTGCCTGGACTGGAGGGCAAAGCCAGCCCCAGCATTTT
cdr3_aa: CASSAWTGGQSQPQHF

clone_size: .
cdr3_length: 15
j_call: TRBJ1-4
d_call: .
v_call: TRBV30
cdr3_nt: TGTGCCTGGACCCCTATCGGACAGCCTGATGAAAAACTGTTTTTT
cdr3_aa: CAWTPIGQPDEKLFF

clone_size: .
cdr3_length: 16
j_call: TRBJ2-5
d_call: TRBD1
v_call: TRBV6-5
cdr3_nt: TGTGCCAGCAGTTACTACGGCGTCAGGGGGCCGGGGGCCCAGTACTTC
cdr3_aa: CASSYYGVRGPGAQYF

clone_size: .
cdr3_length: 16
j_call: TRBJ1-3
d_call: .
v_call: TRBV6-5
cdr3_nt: TGTGCCAGCAGTTACTCAGGAGCCCAACATGGAAACACCATATATTTT
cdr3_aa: CASSYSGAQHGNTIYF

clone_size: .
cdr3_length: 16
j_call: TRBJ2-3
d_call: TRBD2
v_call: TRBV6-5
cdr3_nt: TGTGCCAGCAGTTACTCGCTAGCGGGGGGCACAGATACGCAGTATTTT
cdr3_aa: CASSYSLAGGTDTQYF

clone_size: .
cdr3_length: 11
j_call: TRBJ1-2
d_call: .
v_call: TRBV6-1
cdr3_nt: TGTGCCAGCAGAACGCGACAGGCTTTGGTCTTC
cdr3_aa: CASRTRQALVF

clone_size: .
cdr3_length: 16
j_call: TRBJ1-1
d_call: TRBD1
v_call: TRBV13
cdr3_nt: TGTGCCAGCAGCTATAAGCGACAGGGACCAAACACTGAAGCTTTCTTT
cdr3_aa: CASSYKRQGPNTEAFF

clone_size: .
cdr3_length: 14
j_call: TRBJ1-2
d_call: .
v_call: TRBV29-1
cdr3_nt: TGCAGCGTTGAGAGTTTAAAGCCTTCATATGGCTACACCTTC
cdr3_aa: CSVESLKPSYGYTF

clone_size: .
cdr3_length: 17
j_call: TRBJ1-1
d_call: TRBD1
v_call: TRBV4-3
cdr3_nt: TGCGCCAGCAGCCAAGAGGACAGGGGAAGGGAGGACACTGAAGCTTTCTTT
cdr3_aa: CASSQEDRGREDTEAFF